One T cell receptor beta chain is described in this entry. This sample is part of a study of blood T cell repertoires in COVID-19. About the study: Nucleic acid was either cDNA or gDNA, and it came from T cells, B-cell-depleted T cells, or PBMCs.

Clones were read by immunoSEQ multiplex PCR, and TCRdb kept only the in-frame ones, dropping some. This repertoire shows approximately 130,000 clones, about 87% found once; its top ten account for about 2%. Germline V CDR1 and CDR2: SGHTA, FQGNSA. This CDR3 has 15 amino acids. The junction had 2 bases not matched to a gene; V was cut back by 6 bases and J by 0 bases. This chain joins TRBV7-2 and TRBJ2-5; 12 bases are shared with TRBD2. The material sequenced was peripheral blood. The source is a woman aged 45-65 years with acute or convalescent COVID-19. The CDR3 is CASRGTSGYQETQYF. The CDR3 bases are TGTGCCAGCAGGGGGACTAGCGGGTACCAAGAGACCCAGTACTTC.